The 10 T cell receptor beta chains presented below share a single source sample, sequenced in a study of blood T cell repertoires in COVID-19 (dated by TCRdb to 2020 to 2022). Libraries were constructed by the immunoSEQ multiplex PCR assay. TCRdb limited this immuneACCESS table to in-frame rearrangements with V and J called. A share of clones is missing; checked studies link under half to unresolved V genes, and the rest is unexplained. This sample is represented by roughly 120,000 clones; approximately 68% of them were singletons. Under 10% of the sample comes from the top ten. The sample was peripheral blood. The receptors were gathered from a woman aged 55-70 years with acute or convalescent COVID-19.

The genes are TRBV5-5 and TRBJ1-3; TRBD1 aligns across 8 bases. CDR1 SGHKS and CDR2 YYEKEE come from the germline V gene (reference sequence). V shed 4 bases, J shed 0 bases, and the junction held 0 bases outside the gene matches. This CDR3 comprises 14 residues. The CDR3, as DNA: TGTGCCAGCAGCGACAGGGGCTCTGGAAACACCATATATTTT. The encoded protein is CASSDRGSGNTIYF.

V is TRBV7-9 and J is TRBJ1-6, with TRBD1 matching over 7 bases. Germline V gives CDR1 SEHNR, CDR2 FQNEAQ (reference sequence). The trim removed 11 bases at V and 3 bases at J, leaving 7 bases unmatched. The CDR3 loop spans 14 amino acids. This CDR3 is CAGGTVFYNSPLHF. DNA of the CDR3: TGTGCCGGGGGGACAGTGTTCTATAATTCACCCCTCCACTTT.

The CDR3 spells CATSDGTGARNTEAFF. As DNA, the CDR3 is TGTGCCACCAGTGACGGGACAGGGGCCCGGAACACTGAAGCTTTCTTT. This chain joins TRBV24-1 and TRBJ1-1; 10 bases fit TRBD1. Per the germline V gene, CDR1 is KGHDR and CDR2 is SFDVKD. This CDR3 is built from 16 residues. V lost 4 bases and J lost 1; bases outside the gene matches: 5.

In its sample, this clone was seen a few times. V and J are TRBV28 and TRBJ1-2; TRBD1 matches 8 bases. The CDR3 has 14 residues. Germline V CDR1 and CDR2: MDHEN, SYDVKM. The ends lost 6 bases at V and 8 bases at J; junction bases unmatched: 11. In DNA form, the CDR3 reads TGTGCCAGCAGCCTTTCCGCAGGGGGCAGGGGCTACACCTTC. Translated, it gives CASSLSAGGRGYTF.

The chain uses TRBV6-2 or TRBV6-3 and TRBJ1-1; TRBD1 matches at 7 bases. Germline V CDR1 and CDR2: MNHEY, SVGEGT. Germline trimming cut 0 bases from V and 4 bases from J; bases unmatched to any gene: 17. This CDR3 spans 19 amino acids. Written as DNA, the CDR3 is TGTGCCAGCAGTTACTCGAGGAGACAGGGACTCGGGGTCGGCACTGAAGCTTTCTTT. Translated, it gives CASSYSRRQGLGVGTEAFF.

The chain carries TRBV5-1 and TRBJ1-1; 8 bases agree with TRBD1. The CDR3 loop spans 14 amino acids. The J segment lost 3 bases and the V segment lost 4 bases, leaving 5 bases of the junction unmatched. Germline CDR1 SGHRS, CDR2 YFSETQ. The CDR3 sequence: CASSPQGGDTEAFF. The CDR3 DNA sequence: TGCGCCAGCAGCCCACAGGGGGGGGACACTGAAGCTTTCTTT. The full variable domain, its missing parts supplied by reference TRBV5-1 and TRBJ1-1, is KAGVTQTPRYLIKTRGQQVTLSCSPISGHRSVSWYQQTPGQGLQFLFEYFSETQRNKGNFPGRFSGRQFSNSRSEMNVSTLELGDSALYLCASSPQGGDTEAFFGQGTRLTVV.

For this clone: Other DNA sequences from this sample encode an identical CDR3 as well. The chain recombines TRBV5-1 with TRBJ2-7, with unresolved D. In germline, CDR1 is SGHRS, CDR2 YFSETQ. Trimming pared 0 bases from V and 3 bases from J, leaving 7 bases between. The length of the CDR3 is 13 residues. As DNA, the CDR3 is TGCGCCAGCAGCTTGGAGGCAGGCTACGAGCAGTACTTC. It codes for CASSLEAGYEQYF.

The chain joins TRBV28 to TRBJ2-7; 11 bases match TRBD2. CDR3 length: 15 residues. Per the germline V gene, CDR1 is MDHEN and CDR2 is SYDVKM. V lost 1 base and J lost 11; bases outside the gene matches: 10. The CDR3 sequence: CASSLSSGGFLREYF. CDR3 bases: TGTGCCAGCAGTTTATCTAGCGGGGGGTTCCTACGAGAGTACTTC. Variable domain in full (rest from reference TRBV28 and TRBJ2-7): DVKVTQSSRYLVKRTGEKVFLECVQDMDHENMFWYRQDPGLGLRLIYFSYDVKMKEKGDIPEGYSVSREKKERFSLILESASTNQTSMYLCASSLSSGGFLREYFGPGTRLTVT.

The rearrangement joins TRBV4-1 to TRBJ1-2; TRBD1 agrees at 8 bases. Unmatched junction bases numbered 3, after V lost 5 bases and J lost 4 bases. Germline V gene lookup returns CDR1 MGHRA and CDR2 YSYEKL. This CDR3 has 13 amino acids. CDR3 sequence (DNA): TGCGCCAGCAGCGTGACAGGGGCCTATGGCTACACCTTC. Translated: CASSVTGAYGYTF.

J is TRBJ1-1 and V is TRBV10-3, with TRBD1 matching over 7 bases. Germline CDR1 reads ENHRY; CDR2 reads SYGVKD. V gave up 11 bases and J gave up 6 bases; unmatched junction bases: 6. This CDR3 is built from 11 residues. Written as DNA, the CDR3 is TGTGCCGTAACAGGGGCTTCTGAAGCTTTCTTT. Protein sequence: CAVTGASEAFF.